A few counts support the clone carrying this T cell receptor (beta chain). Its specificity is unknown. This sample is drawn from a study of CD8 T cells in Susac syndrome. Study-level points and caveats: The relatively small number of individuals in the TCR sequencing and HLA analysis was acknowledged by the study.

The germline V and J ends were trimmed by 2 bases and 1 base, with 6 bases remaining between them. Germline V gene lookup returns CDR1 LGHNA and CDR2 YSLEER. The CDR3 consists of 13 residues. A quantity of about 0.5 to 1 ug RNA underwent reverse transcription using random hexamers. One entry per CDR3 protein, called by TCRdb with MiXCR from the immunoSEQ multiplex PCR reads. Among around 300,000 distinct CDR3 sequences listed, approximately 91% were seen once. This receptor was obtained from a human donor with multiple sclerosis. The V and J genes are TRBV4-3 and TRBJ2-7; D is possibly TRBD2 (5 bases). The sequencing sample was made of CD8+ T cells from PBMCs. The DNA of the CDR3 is TGCGCCAGCAGCCAATCGGGGTCCTACGAGCAGTACTTC. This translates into CASSQSGSYEQYF.